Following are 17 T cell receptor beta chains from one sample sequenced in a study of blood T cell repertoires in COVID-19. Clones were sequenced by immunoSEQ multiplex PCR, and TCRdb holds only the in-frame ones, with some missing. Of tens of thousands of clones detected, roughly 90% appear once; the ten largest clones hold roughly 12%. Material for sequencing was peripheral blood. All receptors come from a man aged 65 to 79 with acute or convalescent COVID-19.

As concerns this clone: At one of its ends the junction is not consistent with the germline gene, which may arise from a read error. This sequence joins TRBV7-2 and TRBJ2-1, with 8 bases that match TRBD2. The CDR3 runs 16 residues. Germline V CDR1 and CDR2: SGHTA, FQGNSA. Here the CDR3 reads CASILGVASGSDEQFF. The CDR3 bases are TGTGCCAGCATCTTAGGGGTGGCTAGCGGGTCGGATGAGCAGTTCTTC.

CDR3 in DNA: TGTGCCAGCAGCCCGGGACAGGGGACTAGCGGGAGTACAGATACGCAGTATTTT. This encodes CASSPGQGTSGSTDTQYF. The chain is built from TRBV7-3 and TRBJ2-3; TRBD2 matches 14 bases. The CDR3 covers 18 residues. CDR1 and CDR2 from the germline V gene are SGHTA and FQGTGA. The trim removed 5 bases at V and 3 bases at J, leaving 10 bases unmatched.

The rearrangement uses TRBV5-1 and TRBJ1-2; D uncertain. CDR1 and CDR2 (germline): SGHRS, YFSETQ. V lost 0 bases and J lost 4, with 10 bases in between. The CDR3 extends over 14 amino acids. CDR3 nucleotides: TGCGCCAGCAGCTTGGATCCAGCAGGCTATGGCTACACCTTC. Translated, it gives CASSLDPAGYGYTF.

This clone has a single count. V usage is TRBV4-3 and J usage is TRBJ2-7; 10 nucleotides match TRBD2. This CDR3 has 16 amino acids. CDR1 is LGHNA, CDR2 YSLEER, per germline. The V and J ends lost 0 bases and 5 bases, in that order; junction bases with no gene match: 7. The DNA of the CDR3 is TGCGCCAGCAGCCAAGATTCTAGGCTAGCGGGGGACGAGCAGTACTTC. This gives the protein CASSQDSRLAGDEQYF.

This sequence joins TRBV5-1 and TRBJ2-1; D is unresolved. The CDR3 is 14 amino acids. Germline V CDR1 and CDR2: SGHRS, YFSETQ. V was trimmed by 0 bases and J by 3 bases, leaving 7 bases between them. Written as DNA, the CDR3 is TGCGCCAGCAGCTTGGCTCCTAGCTACAATGAGCAGTTCTTC. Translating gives CASSLAPSYNEQFF. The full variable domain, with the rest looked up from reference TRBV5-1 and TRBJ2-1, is KAGVTQTPRYLIKTRGQQVTLSCSPISGHRSVSWYQQTPGQGLQFLFEYFSETQRNKGNFPGRFSGRQFSNSRSEMNVSTLELGDSALYLCASSLAPSYNEQFFGPGTRLTVL.

The CDR3 bases are TGCGCCAGCAGCTTGGTACCCCAGTACAATGAGCAGTTCTTC. This gives the protein CASSLVPQYNEQFF. The rearrangement joins TRBV5-1 to TRBJ2-1; D uncertain. This CDR3 contains 14 residues. Germline values: CDR1 SGHRS, CDR2 YFSETQ. V gave up 0 bases and J gave up 4 bases, with 8 bases separating them.

CDR3 region: CASSYTSEYGYTF. The CDR3 DNA follows: TGTGCCAGCAGCTACACCAGCGAATATGGCTACACCTTC. The J gene is TRBJ1-2, the V gene TRBV12-3 or TRBV12-4; no reliable D call. The CDR3 contains 13 residues. Between the trimmed V and J ends, which lost 6 bases and 5 bases, there was a span of 13 bases.

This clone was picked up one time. Here the CDR3 reads CASSLYPSEGAGEQYF. As DNA, the CDR3 is TGTGCCAGCAGCTTATACCCCTCGGAGGGGGCGGGTGAGCAGTACTTC. The chain is built from TRBV7-6 and TRBJ2-7; D may be TRBD1 (7 bases). Trimming stripped 2 bases from V and 7 bases from J, with 21 bases between. The CDR3 spans 16 residues. Germline assignment: CDR1 SGHVS and CDR2 FNYEAQ.

The CDR3 loop is CASSLRQSVSSGNTIYF. In DNA, the CDR3 is TGTGCCAGCAGCCTCCGACAGAGTGTTAGCTCTGGAAACACCATATATTTT. The chain is built from TRBV5-5 and TRBJ1-3; D is possibly TRBD1 (5 bases). Germline V gene lookup returns CDR1 SGHKS and CDR2 YYEKEE (reference sequence). This CDR3 region has 17 residues. V lost 4 bases to trimming and J lost 0 bases, with 17 bases between them.

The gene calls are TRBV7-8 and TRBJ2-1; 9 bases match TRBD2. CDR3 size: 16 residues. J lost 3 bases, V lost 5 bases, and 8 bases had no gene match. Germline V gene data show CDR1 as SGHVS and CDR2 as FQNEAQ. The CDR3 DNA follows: TGTGCCAGCAGCCCAAGACTAGCGGAACACTACAATGAGCAGTTCTTC. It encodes CASSPRLAEHYNEQFF.

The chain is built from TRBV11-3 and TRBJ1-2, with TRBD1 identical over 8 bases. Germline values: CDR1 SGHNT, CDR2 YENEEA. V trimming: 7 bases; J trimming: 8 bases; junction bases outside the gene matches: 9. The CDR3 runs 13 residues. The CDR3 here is CASTDRGPPGYTF. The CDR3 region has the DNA TGTGCCAGCACTGACAGGGGCCCCCCCGGCTACACCTTC.

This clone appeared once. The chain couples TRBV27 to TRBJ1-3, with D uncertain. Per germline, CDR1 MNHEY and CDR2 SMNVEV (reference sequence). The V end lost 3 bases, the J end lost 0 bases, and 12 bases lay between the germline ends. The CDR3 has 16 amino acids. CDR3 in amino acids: CASSLAVPSSGNTIYF. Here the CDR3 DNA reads TGTGCCAGCAGTTTGGCTGTCCCCAGCTCTGGAAACACCATATATTTT.

DNA for the CDR3: TGCAGTGCTAGTACTTGGGGGGATAACCTCAATCGGGTTCAAGCCAATGAGCAGTTCTTC. It is translated as CSASTWGDNLNRVQANEQFF. This rearrangement joins TRBV20-1 to TRBJ2-1; a possible D gene is TRBD2 (6 bases). V lost 3 bases, J lost 6 bases, and 33 bases lay in between. The CDR3 totals 20 residues. Germline V gene data show CDR1 as DFQATT and CDR2 as SNEGSKA (reference sequence).

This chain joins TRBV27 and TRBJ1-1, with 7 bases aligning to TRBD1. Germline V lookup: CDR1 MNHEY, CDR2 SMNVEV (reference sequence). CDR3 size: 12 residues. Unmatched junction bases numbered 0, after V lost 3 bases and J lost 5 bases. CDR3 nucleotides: TGTGCCAGCAGTTTGACAGGGACTGAAGCTTTCTTT. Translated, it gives CASSLTGTEAFF.

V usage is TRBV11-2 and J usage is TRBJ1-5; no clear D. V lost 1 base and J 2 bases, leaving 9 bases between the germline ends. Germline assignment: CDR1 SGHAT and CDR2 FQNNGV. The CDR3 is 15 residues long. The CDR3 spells CASSLVSGGNQPQHF. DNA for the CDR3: TGTGCCAGCAGCTTAGTTTCGGGTGGCAATCAGCCCCAGCATTTT.

DNA for the CDR3: TGTGCCAGCAGTGAAAAGGGGGCGATATATGGCTACACCTTC. Protein sequence: CASSEKGAIYGYTF. The V call is TRBV2, the J call TRBJ1-2; 7 bases are shared with TRBD1. This CDR3 comprises 14 residues. After removal of 2 bases from V and 5 bases from J, the junction contained 5 bases not matched to a gene. Looked up from germline, CDR1 is SNHLY and CDR2 is FYNNEI.

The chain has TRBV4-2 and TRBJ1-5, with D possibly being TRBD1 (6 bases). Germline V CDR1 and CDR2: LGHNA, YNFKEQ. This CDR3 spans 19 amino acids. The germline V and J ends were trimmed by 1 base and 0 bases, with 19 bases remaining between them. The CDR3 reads CASSQAEGVGQNSNQPQHF. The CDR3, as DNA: TGTGCCAGCAGCCAAGCTGAAGGCGTGGGACAAAATAGCAATCAGCCCCAGCATTTT.